This T cell receptor (beta chain) was profiled in a study of blood T cell repertoires in COVID-19. This clone was seen a single time. Germline lookup yields CDR1 KGHSH and CDR2 LQKENI. The V end lost 3 bases, the J end lost 0 bases, and 7 bases lay between the germline ends. The CDR3 covers 14 residues. Here immunoSEQ multiplex PCR was the method, and the copy in TCRdb shows in-frame clones only, minus some. The sample records 250,000 to 350,000 clones, roughly 83% being singletons. This sequence joins TRBV18 and TRBJ2-3, with D unresolved. Sequencing input: peripheral blood. This TCR derives from a woman in her fifties or sixties with acute or convalescent COVID-19. CDR3 coding DNA: TGTGCCAGCTCACCGAAACAGAGCACAGATACGCAGTATTTT. Its protein product is CASSPKQSTDTQYF.